This TCR beta chain was retrieved from a study of beta chain features in type 1 diabetes. Study-wide results and limits: Within the patient group, naive, central memory and Treg TCRB repertoires appeared more similar to each other than within healthy donors. Patients and controls would share equally any PCR tilt toward shorter templates. All four CD4+ subsets of Type 1 diabetes patients contained TCRB CDR3s that were moderately but significantly shorter. The study found fewer insertions and more deletions at VDJ junctions in type 1 diabetes patients.

The CDR3 length is 15 residues. V was trimmed by 1 base and J by 6 bases, leaving 16 bases between them. Germline-derived CDR1 and CDR2 are MNHEY and SVGAGI. The isolated RNA, all of it, was reverse transcribed, so expressed TCRB transcripts were what got sequenced. Clones were read by immunoSEQ multiplex PCR, and TCRdb kept only the in-frame ones, dropping some. The sample shows hundreds of thousands of clones, around an eighth of them seen only once. This clone turned up a few times. Its matching antigen is unknown. The chain couples TRBV6-5 to TRBJ2-7; D is unresolved. Sequencing was carried out using naive CD4+ T cells from blood. This clonotype originated in a man aged 18 to 29 with type 1 diabetes. CDR3 DNA: TGTGCCAGCAGTTACTATTCCAGGACGGATTCCGAGCAGTACTTC. It yields the protein CASSYYSRTDSEQYF.